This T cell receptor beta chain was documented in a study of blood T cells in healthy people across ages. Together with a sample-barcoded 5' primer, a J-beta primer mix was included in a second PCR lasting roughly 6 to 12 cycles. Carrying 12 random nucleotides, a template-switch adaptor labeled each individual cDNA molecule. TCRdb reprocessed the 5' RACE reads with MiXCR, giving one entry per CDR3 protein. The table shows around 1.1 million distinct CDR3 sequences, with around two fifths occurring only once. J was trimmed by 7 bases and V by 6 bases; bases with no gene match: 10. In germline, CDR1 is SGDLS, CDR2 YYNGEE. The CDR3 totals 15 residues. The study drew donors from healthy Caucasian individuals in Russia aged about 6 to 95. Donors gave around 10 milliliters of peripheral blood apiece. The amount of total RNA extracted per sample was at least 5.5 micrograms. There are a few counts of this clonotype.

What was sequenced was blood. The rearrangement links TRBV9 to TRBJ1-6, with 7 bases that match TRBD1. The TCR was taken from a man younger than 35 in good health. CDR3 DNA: TGTGCCAGCACCGATGGGACAGACCGAAATTCACCCCTCCACTTT. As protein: CASTDGTDRNSPLHF.